This T cell receptor (beta chain) was sequenced for a study of T cell repertoires in cytomegalovirus infection. Study as a whole: TCR beta signatures that were public indicated CMV infection and matching HLA type. Study outcomes and limitations: The ex vivo response was dominated by HLA-C-restricted CMV-specific TCR beta clonotypes. Cumulated frequencies of public TCR beta families served to identify carriers of CMV plus the relevant HLA.

This clonotype has a count of ten or more. Its antigen is not identified. In TCRdb, the reads were re-called with MiXCR into one record per CDR3 protein. The sample shows around 330,000 distinct CDR3 sequences, 15% to 20% of them seen only once. The CDR3 contains 15 residues. The V gene lost 2 bases and the J gene lost 2 bases, with 12 bases spanning the gap. Germline CDR1 SGHTA, CDR2 FQGNSA. Sequenced input: PBMCs. The chain links TRBV7-2 to TRBJ1-2; D is unresolved. This sequence originates from a human donor in good health (CMV status not recorded). Some clones in this sample may be carry-over from other donors' samples. The CDR3 DNA follows: TGTGCCAGCAGCTTATTCACAACTGCAAACTATGGCTACACCTTC. Its translation is CASSLFTTANYGYTF.